The rows below give T cell receptor beta chains drawn from one sample of a study of T cell repertoires and Cas9 in healthy adults. Sequenced by immunoSEQ multiplex PCR; TCRdb stores in-frame clones only, minus some. The table records about 14,000 clones, roughly 89% of them present only once. Sequenced: Tregs (CD4+, CD25+, CD127-, CD137-, CD154-) from PBMCs; culture status not recorded. All receptors come from a human donor in good health. Each CDR3 is given with its conserved first and last residue. Each record gives: J gene, CDR3 length, V gene, D gene, CDR3 DNA, CDR3 protein. D genes are given only for firm matches.

>TRBJ1-1|11|TRBV20-1|NA
TGCAGTGCTAGAGGGGCCCCGGAAGCTTTCTTT
CSARGAPEAFF
>TRBJ2-3|14|TRBV6-1|TRBD1
TGTGCCAGCACACGGGACAGAATAGAAGATACGCAGTATTTT
CASTRDRIEDTQYF
>TRBJ1-2|11|TRBV7-2|NA
TGTGCCAGCAGCTGGGGGGGCGCCGCCACCTTC
CASSWGGAATF
>TRBJ2-3|15|TRBV6-6|NA
TGTGCCAGCTCAGGGGCCGCACCTTACACAGATACGCAGTATTTT
CASSGAAPYTDTQYF
>TRBJ2-3|16|TRBV19|TRBD2
TGTGCCAGTAGTCAACCCCGGGGGGTGATCACAGATACGCAGTATTTT
CASSQPRGVITDTQYF
>TRBJ2-1|17|TRBV5-1|TRBD1
TGCGCCAGCAGCTTGGATACACCGGGACAGGGGGGGGGTGAGCAGTTCTTC
CASSLDTPGQGGGEQFF
>TRBJ2-4|19|TRBV19|TRBD1
TGTGCCAGTAGTATAGTCTTTTTGGCAATAAACAGGGGGAGAAACATTCAGTACTTC
CASSIVFLAINRGRNIQYF
>TRBJ1-1|13|TRBV27|NA
TGTGCCAGCAGTTTTCAGGGGCGGACTGAAGCTTTCTTT
CASSFQGRTEAFF
>TRBJ1-4|16|TRBV9|NA
TGTGCCAGCAGCGTTCAGGGGACCTACTCTAATGAAAAACTGTTTTTT
CASSVQGTYSNEKLFF
>TRBJ1-3|15|TRBV27|NA
TGTGCCAGCAGTTTATCTTGGCGGGTTGGAAACACCATATATTTT
CASSLSWRVGNTIYF
>TRBJ1-1|14|TRBV6-5|NA
TGTGCCAGCGTCAAGGGGGTCGGGAACACTGAAGCTTTCTTT
CASVKGVGNTEAFF
>TRBJ1-1|15|TRBV28|NA
TGTGCCAGCCGTCGCTGGAGGCAGGGGAACACTGAAGCTTTCTTT
CASRRWRQGNTEAFF
>TRBJ1-4|13|TRBV25-1|NA
TGTGCCAGCCAAACTGCAACTAATGAAAAACTGTTTTTT
CASQTATNEKLFF
>TRBJ2-1|15|TRBV19|TRBD2
TGTGCCAGTAGTTCCCCGGGGGGGGGCTACAATGAGCAGTTCTTC
CASSSPGGGYNEQFF
>TRBJ2-1|12|TRBV18|NA
TGTGCCAGCTCACCCACAGGGAAGAACCCCTTCTTC
CASSPTGKNPFF